The T cell receptor beta chain described here comes from a study of cytomegalovirus exposure and HLA in healthy donors. The data were produced by immunoSEQ multiplex PCR, yet TCRdb's version contains in-frame clones alone and is incomplete. Among 200,000 or so clones listed, more than 65% were seen once. Germline CDR1 reads KGHSH; CDR2 reads LQKENI. The CDR3 has 19 amino acids. V dropped 2 bases and J dropped 0; count of bases not matched to a gene: 14. Sequenced input: PBMCs. The chain combines TRBV18 with TRBJ2-7; TRBD1 aligns across 9 bases. The TCR originated in a woman in her thirties in good health and CMV-seropositive. The CDR3 region is CASSPRTGEERESSYEQYF. The CDR3 coding sequence is TGTGCCAGCTCACCAAGGACAGGGGAAGAGCGGGAATCCTCCTACGAGCAGTACTTC.